The 20 T cell receptor beta chains below all came from one sample that was sequenced in a study of glioma-infiltrating T cells after dendritic cell vaccination. Time point given: after dendritic cell vaccination, including at tumor progression/relapse. Only in-frame clones appear in the TCRdb table, and some are missing; sequencing was by immunoSEQ multiplex PCR. This table holds more than 95,000 clones, roughly 89% found once. The specimen comprised blood, sampled after dendritic cell vaccination. The receptors shown here come from a human donor with glioblastoma.

This chain joins TRBV29-1 and TRBJ1-2, with 11 bases that match TRBD1. The CDR3 totals 13 residues. The J segment lost 6 bases and the V segment lost 6 bases, leaving 6 bases of the junction unmatched. The germline V gene encodes CDR1 SQVTM and CDR2 ANQGSEA. In DNA, the CDR3 is TGCAGCGTCGGACAGGGGGCAGAGGATGGCTACACCTTC. Protein sequence: CSVGQGAEDGYTF. Filled out from reference TRBV29-1 and TRBJ1-2, the complete variable domain reads SAVISQKPSRDICQRGTSLTIQCQVDSQVTMMFWYRQQPGQSLTLIATANQGSEATYESGFVIDKFPISRPNLTFSTLTVSNMSPEDSSIYLCSVGQGAEDGYTFGSGTRLTVV.

The rearrangement joins TRBV11-3 to TRBJ2-3; 7 positions match TRBD1. In germline, CDR1 is SGHNT, CDR2 YENEEA. There are 15 residues in the CDR3. Losses at the gene ends were 8 bases for V and 3 bases for J; bases not matched to a gene: 11. CDR3 region: CASSPQGEFTDTQYF. The CDR3, as DNA: TGTGCCAGCTCCCCCCAGGGGGAGTTTACAGATACGCAGTATTTT.

Here the CDR3 DNA reads TGTGCCAGTAGGCTGGCAGGGGGCAGCAATCAGCCCCAGCATTTT. Residues: CASRLAGGSNQPQHF. This chain uses TRBV19 with TRBJ1-5; 8 bases line up with TRBD1. J gave up 1 base and V 6 bases, and 5 bases lay outside the gene matches. The CDR3 extends over 15 amino acids. Germline V CDR1 and CDR2: LNHDA, SQIVND (reference sequence).

This chain uses TRBV4-1 with TRBJ1-4; 11 bases map to TRBD1. The CDR3 totals 16 residues. V shed 2 bases and J 7 bases; nucleotides not matched to a gene: 6. The germline V gene encodes CDR1 MGHRA and CDR2 YSYEKL. This chain's CDR3 is CASSQLGTGGTEKLFF. The CDR3 region has the DNA TGCGCCAGCAGCCAACTCGGGACAGGGGGGACTGAAAAACTGTTTTTT.

The chain has TRBV2 and TRBJ2-1; TRBD1 aligns across 7 bases. CDR3 length equals 15 residues. The germline V gene has CDR1 SNHLY and CDR2 FYNNEI. J lost 0 bases, V lost 4 bases, and 3 bases had no gene match. Here the CDR3 reads CASSGGQSSYNEQFF. The CDR3 nucleotides read TGTGCCAGCAGTGGGGGACAGAGCTCCTACAATGAGCAGTTCTTC. Full variable domain (remainder filled in from reference TRBV2 and TRBJ2-1): EPEVTQTPSHQVTQMGQEVILRCVPISNHLYFYWYRQILGQKVEFLVSFYNNEISEKSEIFDDQFSVERPDGSNFTLKIRSTKLEDSAMYFCASSGGQSSYNEQFFGPGTRLTVL.

The rearrangement links TRBV19 to TRBJ1-2; 7 bases agree with TRBD1. V gave up 6 bases and J gave up 8 bases; unmatched junction bases: 6. The CDR3 is made up of 12 amino acids. CDR1 and CDR2 (germline): LNHDA, SQIVND (reference sequence). The CDR3 nucleotides are TGTGCCAGTAGGATCGACAGGGACGGCTACACCTTC. Amino acid sequence: CASRIDRDGYTF.

V and J are TRBV5-1 and TRBJ1-3, with D perhaps matching TRBD1 (5 bases). CDR1 and CDR2 from the germline V gene are SGHRS and YFSETQ. The CDR3 has 17 residues. Between the trimmed V and J ends, which lost 4 bases and 1 base, there was a span of 18 bases. CDR3 residues: CASSPLTDVTSGNTIYF. The CDR3 bases are TGCGCCAGCAGCCCATTGACAGACGTGACGTCTGGAAACACCATATATTTT.

The V call is TRBV20-1, the J call TRBJ1-4; TRBD1 matches at 7 bases. Germline trimming cut 0 bases from V and 17 bases from J; bases unmatched to any gene: 6. The length of the CDR3 is 11 residues. The V gene's germline CDR1 is DFQATT and CDR2 SNEGSKA (reference sequence). The CDR3 DNA sequence: TGCAGTGCTAGAGATGGGGACAGTTTCTTTTTT. It specifies CSARDGDSFFF.

The CDR3 nucleotides read TGTGCCAGCAGCTTACAGGGGAACACTGAAGCTTTCTTT. It specifies CASSLQGNTEAFF. This chain joins TRBV7-3 and TRBJ1-1, with D possibly being TRBD1 (5 bases). In germline, CDR1 is SGHTA, CDR2 FQGTGA. This CDR3 contains 13 residues. V lost 2 bases and J lost 1, with 5 bases in between.

The CDR3 DNA follows: TGCAGCGCCAGCCTGCGGACAGGTAACACTGAAGCTTTCTTT. Its translation: CSASLRTGNTEAFF. This chain joins TRBV29-1 and TRBJ1-1, with 7 bases that match TRBD1. The junction had 10 bases not matched to a gene; V was cut back by 7 bases and J by 2 bases. This CDR3 spans 14 amino acids. Looked up from germline, CDR1 is SQVTM and CDR2 is ANQGSEA. The full variable domain, completed using reference TRBV29-1 and TRBJ1-1, is SAVISQKPSRDICQRGTSLTIQCQVDSQVTMMFWYRQQPGQSLTLIATANQGSEATYESGFVIDKFPISRPNLTFSTLTVSNMSPEDSSIYLCSASLRTGNTEAFFGQGTRLTVV.

This clone was seen only a few times. The sample has other DNA sequences that encode this CDR3 too. The chain is built from TRBV7-9 and TRBJ1-2; D is unresolved. This CDR3 has 12 residues. Trimming took off 5 bases at V and 0 bases at J, with 4 bases between the two ends. Germline loops: CDR1 SEHNR, CDR2 FQNEAQ (reference sequence). Here the CDR3 reads CASSQANYGYTF. CDR3 DNA: TGTGCCAGCAGCCAGGCTAACTATGGCTACACCTTC.

Comments on this clone: At the DNA level, this CDR3 is encoded by other sequences in the same sample as well. V is TRBV7-6 and J is TRBJ2-3, with 9 bases fitting TRBD2. The CDR3 contains 16 residues. V trimming: 1 base; J trimming: 0 bases; junction bases outside the gene matches: 2. CDR1 is SGHVS and CDR2 is FNYEAQ in the germline V gene. The CDR3 DNA is TGTGCCAGCAGCTTAGGCACTAGCGGGAGCACAGATACGCAGTATTTT. Translated, it gives CASSLGTSGSTDTQYF.

This clone showed up just a few times. This chain links TRBV7-9 with TRBJ2-3, with 12 bases identical to TRBD2. Germline V gene data show CDR1 as SEHNR and CDR2 as FQNEAQ (reference sequence). CDR3 length: 16 amino acids. With V trimmed by 5 bases and J by 2 bases, 5 bases remained unmatched. CDR3 DNA sequence: TGTGCCAGCAGCATACTAGCGGGAGGCTTCACAGATACGCAGTATTTT. Translating gives CASSILAGGFTDTQYF.

The genes are TRBV6-5 and TRBJ2-1, with 7 bases aligning to TRBD1. Germline assignment: CDR1 MNHEY and CDR2 SVGAGI. The CDR3 length is 15 residues. J gave up 7 bases and V 2 bases, and 8 bases lay outside the gene matches. CDR3 in DNA: TGTGCCAGCAGTTACGGAACAGGGGTCGAGAATGAGCAGTTCTTC. This sequence encodes CASSYGTGVENEQFF.

The chain is built from TRBV19 and TRBJ2-1; TRBD2 agrees at 12 bases. Germline V lookup: CDR1 LNHDA, CDR2 SQIVND (reference sequence). The CDR3 spans 15 residues. J gave up 8 bases and V 7 bases, and 9 bases lay outside the gene matches. The CDR3: CASTLLAGGIDEQFF. The CDR3 DNA reads as TGTGCCAGTACCTTGCTAGCGGGAGGGATCGATGAGCAGTTCTTC.

This chain links TRBV6-5 with TRBJ2-7; perhaps TRBD2 as D (5 bases). CDR1 is MNHEY and CDR2 is SVGAGI in the germline V gene. Trimming stripped 7 bases from V and 6 bases from J, with 10 bases between. The CDR3 runs 11 residues. The CDR3 DNA follows: TGTGCCAGCACCCGGGGAAGCGAGCAGTACTTC. Translating it yields CASTRGSEQYF.

The CDR3 sequence: CASSPGGDYNEQFF. The CDR3, as DNA: TGTGCCAGTAGTCCAGGGGGCGATTACAATGAGCAGTTCTTC. The chain is built from TRBV19 and TRBJ2-1; 8 positions match TRBD1. This CDR3 has 14 amino acids. V lost 5 bases and J lost 4; bases outside the gene matches: 4. CDR1 is LNHDA and CDR2 is SQIVND in the germline V gene (reference sequence). Using reference TRBV19 and TRBJ2-1 for the parts outside the CDR3, the full variable domain is DGGITQSPKYLFRKEGQNVTLSCEQNLNHDAMYWYRQDPGQGLRLIYYSQIVNDFQKGDIAEGYSVSREKKESFPLTVTSAQKNPTAFYLCASSPGGDYNEQFFGPGTRLTVL.

V and J are TRBV5-1 and TRBJ2-3; maybe TRBD2 (6 bases). Trimming stripped 0 bases from V and 4 bases from J, with 18 bases between. The CDR3 spans 17 residues. Germline V CDR1 and CDR2: SGHRS, YFSETQ. For the CDR3, the DNA is TGCGCCAGCAGCTTGGCCGCCTGGGAGCGGGCCGCAGATACGCAGTATTTT. This gives the protein CASSLAAWERAADTQYF.

The gene calls are TRBV30 and TRBJ2-5; TRBD1 aligns across 7 bases. J gave up 13 bases and V 5 bases, and 13 bases lay outside the gene matches. Looked up from germline, CDR1 is GTSNPN and CDR2 is SVGIG (reference sequence). The CDR3 is 12 amino acids. The chain's CDR3 is CAWSNDRAPPYF. DNA of the CDR3: TGTGCCTGGTCTAACGACAGGGCCCCCCCGTACTTC.

The chain recombines TRBV7-3 with TRBJ2-1; the match to TRBD2 covers 13 bases. The ends lost 5 bases at V and 5 bases at J; junction bases unmatched: 3. Germline CDR1 and CDR2: SGHTA and FQGTGA. The CDR3 is made up of 15 amino acids. The chain's CDR3 is CASSRGTSGNNEQFF. The DNA of the CDR3 is TGTGCCAGCAGCCGGGGGACTAGCGGGAACAATGAGCAGTTCTTC.